This entry features one T cell receptor beta chain sequence. This sample stems from a study of blood T cell repertoires in COVID-19. Study-wide background: Donors in the United States, Italy and Spain gave samples during acute or convalescent COVID-19.

Repertoires were generated with immunoSEQ multiplex PCR, while TCRdb's copy carries only in-frame clones and drops some. The sample holds nearly 110,000 clones, over 80% seen once. The source material was peripheral blood. The TCR sequence derives from a woman in her twenties or thirties with acute or convalescent COVID-19.

Here the CDR3 DNA reads TGTGCCAGCAGTGAAAGGTTCGGCGGGTACCAAGAGACCCAGTACTTC. Translating gives CASSERFGGYQETQYF. J is TRBJ2-5 and V is TRBV6-1; maybe TRBD2 (5 bases). Germline assignment: CDR1 MNHNS and CDR2 SASEGT. This CDR3 comprises 16 residues. The ends were cut back, 2 bases at V and 0 bases at J, with 13 bases in the middle.